One and the same sample provided the 17 T cell receptor beta chains below, sequenced in a study of shared clonotypes between healthy human individuals. Generated by immunoSEQ multiplex PCR, the TCRdb table keeps only in-frame clones and is missing some. The table records roughly 500,000 clones, over 70% of them present only once. The specimen sequenced was PBMCs. Receptor source: a middle-aged woman in good health. Some clones in this sample may be carry-over from other donors' samples.

The chain carries TRBV5-1 and TRBJ1-4; a weak D match, TRBD1 (5 bases). The V end lost 3 bases, the J end lost 3 bases, and 9 bases lay between the germline ends. Germline lookup yields CDR1 SGHRS and CDR2 YFSETQ. The length of the CDR3 is 14 residues. DNA for the CDR3: TGCGCCAGCAGCTCAGGGTCCCCTAATGAAAAACTGTTTTTT. Encoded protein: CASSSGSPNEKLFF.

Concerning this clone itself: Other nucleotide sequences in the sample specify the same CDR3. The chain recombines TRBV2 with TRBJ2-3, with no clear D. Trimming shortened V by 1 base and J by 1 base, and 0 bases separated the two germline ends. The CDR3 contains 12 residues. Germline V gene sequence: CDR1 SNHLY, CDR2 FYNNEI. The CDR3 loop is CASSEGTDTQYF. The CDR3 nucleotides read TGTGCCAGCAGTGAAGGCACAGATACGCAGTATTTT.

The chain employs TRBV7-3 and TRBJ2-2; 9 nucleotides match TRBD2. Trimming cost V 5 bases and J 0 bases; bases outside gene matches: 4. The CDR3 has 16 residues. Germline values: CDR1 SGHTA, CDR2 FQGTGA. The DNA of the CDR3 is TGTGCCAGCAGCCGGTCTAGCGGGACGAACACCGGGGAGCTGTTTTTT. It is translated as CASSRSSGTNTGELFF.

The V gene is TRBV9, the J gene TRBJ2-6; D possibly uses TRBD1 or TRBD2 (6 bases each). This CDR3 has 16 residues. CDR1 and CDR2 from the germline V gene are SGDLS and YYNGEE. V lost 1 base to trimming and J lost 3 bases, with 11 bases between them. The CDR3 here is CASSVRGAVGANVLTF. The CDR3 nucleotides read TGTGCCAGCAGCGTAAGGGGGGCCGTTGGGGCCAACGTCCTGACTTTC.

The V call is TRBV29-1, the J call TRBJ2-7, with a possible D match to TRBD2 (6 bases). This CDR3 contains 12 residues. The germline V and J ends were trimmed by 3 bases and 1 base, with 7 bases remaining between them. Germline CDR1 SQVTM, CDR2 ANQGSEA. The CDR3 reads CSVDGGSYEQYF. CDR3 sequence (DNA): TGCAGCGTTGACGGGGGTTCCTACGAGCAGTACTTC.

The chain recombines TRBV4-1 with TRBJ2-3; D ambiguous. The V gene's germline CDR1 is MGHRA and CDR2 YSYEKL. V lost 1 base to trimming and J lost 2 bases, with 13 bases between them. There are 16 residues in the CDR3. Written as DNA, the CDR3 is TGCGCCAGCAGCCAAGTTAGTCGGCCGACCACAGATACGCAGTATTTT. As protein: CASSQVSRPTTDTQYF.

The chain is built from TRBV5-1 and TRBJ2-1, with D unresolved. CDR1 and CDR2 from the germline V gene are SGHRS and YFSETQ. The CDR3 contains 16 residues. V lost 4 bases, J lost 0 bases, and 14 bases lay in between. CDR3 sequence reads: CASSPRTTSSYNEQFF. CDR3 coding DNA: TGCGCCAGCAGCCCGCGGACGACCTCCTCCTACAATGAGCAGTTCTTC.

This clone was recorded at least ten times. The rearrangement joins TRBV28 to TRBJ1-6; unclear D gene. The CDR3 totals 12 residues. Germline assignment: CDR1 MDHEN and CDR2 SYDVKM. Trimming removed 5 bases from V and 7 bases from J, with 6 bases in between. The CDR3 nucleotides read TGTGCCAGCAGTCCGAAAAATTCACCCCTCCACTTT. Translated: CASSPKNSPLHF.

The CDR3 DNA is TGTGCCAGCAGCGTAGGGTTAGCGGGGGCTAGCACAGATACGCAGTATTTT. Its translation is CASSVGLAGASTDTQYF. The V gene is TRBV9, the J gene TRBJ2-3; 9 bases agree with TRBD2. Germline CDR1 SGDLS, CDR2 YYNGEE. The V segment lost 0 bases and the J segment 0 bases; nucleotides outside the gene matches: 5. The CDR3 contains 17 residues. Full variable domain (remainder filled in from reference TRBV9 and TRBJ2-3): DSGVTQTPKHLITATGQRVTLRCSPRSGDLSVYWYQQSLDQGLQFLIQYYNGEERAKGNILERFSAQQFPDLHSELNLSSLELGDSALYFCASSVGLAGASTDTQYFGPGTRLTVL.

This clone was observed a few times. V gene TRBV5-1 combines with J gene TRBJ2-3; the match to TRBD2 covers 9 bases. The CDR3 runs to 20 residues. Germline V gene lookup returns CDR1 SGHRS and CDR2 YFSETQ. The V gene end was trimmed by 3 bases and the J gene end by 2 bases; junction bases not matched to a gene: 19. The CDR3 bases are TGCGCCAGCAGCTCCCTGTTGCTGGCGGGAGGGCCAGGACACACAGATACGCAGTATTTT. Residues: CASSSLLLAGGPGHTDTQYF.

This clone turned up a few times. The chain links TRBV7-2 to TRBJ2-1; 7 nucleotides agree with TRBD2. CDR1 and CDR2 from the germline V gene are SGHTA and FQGNSA. With 0 bases clipped from V and 8 bases from J, the junction kept 7 bases outside the gene matches. The CDR3 is made up of 15 amino acids. Here the CDR3 reads CASSLAGGPEYEQFF. For the CDR3, the DNA is TGTGCCAGCAGCTTAGCGGGAGGGCCTGAGTATGAGCAGTTCTTC.

The rearrangement uses TRBV10-3 and TRBJ1-2, with a possible D match to TRBD1 (5 bases). Germline V gene data show CDR1 as ENHRY and CDR2 as SYGVKD. Deletions cut 4 bases from V and 3 bases from J, with 15 bases between. The CDR3 is 15 amino acids. The CDR3 DNA reads TGTGCCATCAGTGGTGACAGTATCCATGACTATGGCTACACCTTC. This encodes CAISGDSIHDYGYTF.

Points on this clone: A far more abundant clone sits one base away, making this likely a read error. Other DNA sequences in this sample translate to the same CDR3. This chain links TRBV28 with TRBJ1-5, with 7 nucleotides matching TRBD1. V dropped 5 bases and J dropped 5; count of bases not matched to a gene: 9. The germline CDR1 and CDR2 sequences are MDHEN and SYDVKM. CDR3 length: 15 residues. CDR3 sequence: CASSRVDRDHQPQHF. DNA of the CDR3: TGTGCCAGCAGTAGGGTTGACAGGGACCATCAGCCCCAGCATTTT.

The chain has TRBV5-4 and TRBJ1-3; D remains ambiguous. This CDR3 region has 14 residues. Trimming pared 1 base from V and 0 bases from J, leaving 5 bases between. In germline, CDR1 is SGHNT, CDR2 YYREEE (reference sequence). The CDR3 sequence: CASSLYSSGNTIYF. The CDR3 DNA sequence: TGTGCCAGCAGCTTGTACAGCTCTGGAAACACCATATATTTT.

About this clone: This is likely an artifact of a read error, given a far larger clone one base away. This CDR3 reads CASSPSGGHNYGYTF. Written as DNA, the CDR3 is TGTGCCAGCAGCCCCTCGGGGGGTCATAACTATGGCTACACCTTC. The chain joins TRBV5-4 to TRBJ1-2, with a tentative D call TRBD1 (5 bases). V was clipped by 4 bases and J by 1 base, with 14 bases between them. Germline loops: CDR1 SGHNT, CDR2 YYREEE (reference sequence). The CDR3 sequence is 15 residues long.

The gene calls are TRBV4-1 and TRBJ2-1; tentative D call: TRBD2 (6 bases). The germline gives CDR1 MGHRA, CDR2 YSYEKL. The CDR3 covers 14 residues. The V end lost 3 bases, the J end lost 3 bases, and 9 bases lay between the germline ends. The CDR3 DNA reads TGCGCCAGCAGCCAGAGTAGCGGCTACAATGAGCAGTTCTTC. The encoded protein is CASSQSSGYNEQFF.

The CDR3: CASRRMRFGGLQETQYF. In DNA, the CDR3 is TGTGCCAGCAGACGAATGCGTTTTGGGGGGCTCCAAGAGACCCAGTACTTC. V and J are TRBV7-8 and TRBJ2-5; D possibly matches TRBD1 or TRBD2 (6 bases each). The CDR3 extends over 17 amino acids. Germline lookup yields CDR1 SGHVS and CDR2 FQNEAQ. Trimming removed 6 bases from V and 1 base from J, with 21 bases in between. The whole variable domain, filled in from reference TRBV7-8 and TRBJ2-5, reads GAGVSQSPRYKVAKRGQDVALRCDPISGHVSLFWYQQALGQGPEFLTYFQNEAQLDKSGLPSDRFFAERPEGSVSTLKIQRTQQEDSAVYLCASRRMRFGGLQETQYFGPGTRLLVL.